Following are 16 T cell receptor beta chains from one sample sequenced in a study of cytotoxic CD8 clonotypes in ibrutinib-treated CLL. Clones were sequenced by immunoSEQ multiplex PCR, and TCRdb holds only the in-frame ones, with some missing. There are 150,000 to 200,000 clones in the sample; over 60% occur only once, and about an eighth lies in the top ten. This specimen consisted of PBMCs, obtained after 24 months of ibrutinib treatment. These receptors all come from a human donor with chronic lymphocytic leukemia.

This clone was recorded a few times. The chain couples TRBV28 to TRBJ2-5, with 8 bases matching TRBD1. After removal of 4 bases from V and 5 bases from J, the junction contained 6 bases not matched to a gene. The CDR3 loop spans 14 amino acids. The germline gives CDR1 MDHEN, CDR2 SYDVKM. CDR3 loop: CASSSGQGTETQYF. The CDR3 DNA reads TGTGCCAGCAGTTCCGGACAGGGTACGGAGACCCAGTACTTC.

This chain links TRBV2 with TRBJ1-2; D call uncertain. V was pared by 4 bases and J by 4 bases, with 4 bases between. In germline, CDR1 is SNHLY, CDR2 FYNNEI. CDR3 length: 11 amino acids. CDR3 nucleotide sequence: TGTGCCAGCAGTGTTCTCTATGGCTACACCTTC. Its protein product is CASSVLYGYTF. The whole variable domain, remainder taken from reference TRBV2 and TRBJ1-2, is EPEVTQTPSHQVTQMGQEVILRCVPISNHLYFYWYRQILGQKVEFLVSFYNNEISEKSEIFDDQFSVERPDGSNFTLKIRSTKLEDSAMYFCASSVLYGYTFGSGTRLTVV.

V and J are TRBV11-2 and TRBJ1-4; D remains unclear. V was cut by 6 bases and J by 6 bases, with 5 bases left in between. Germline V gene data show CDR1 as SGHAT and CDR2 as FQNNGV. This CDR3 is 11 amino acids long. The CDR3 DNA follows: TGTGCCAGCAGTCACTATGAAAAACTGTTTTTT. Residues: CASSHYEKLFF.

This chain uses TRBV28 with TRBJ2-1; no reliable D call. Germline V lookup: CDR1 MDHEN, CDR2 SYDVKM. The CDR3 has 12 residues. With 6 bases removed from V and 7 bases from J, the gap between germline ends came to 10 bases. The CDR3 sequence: CASSKHKNEQFF. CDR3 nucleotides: TGTGCCAGCAGCAAACACAAAAATGAGCAGTTCTTC.

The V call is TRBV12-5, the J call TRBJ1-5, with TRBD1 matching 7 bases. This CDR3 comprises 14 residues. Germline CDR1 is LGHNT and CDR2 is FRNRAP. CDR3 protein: CACGQGDALQPQHF. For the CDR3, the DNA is TGTGCGTGTGGGCAGGGGGACGCATTACAGCCCCAGCATTTT.

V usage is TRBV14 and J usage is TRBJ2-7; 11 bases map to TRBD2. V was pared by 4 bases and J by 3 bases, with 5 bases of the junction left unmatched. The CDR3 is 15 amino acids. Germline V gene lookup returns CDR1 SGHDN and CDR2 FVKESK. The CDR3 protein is CASSLTSGSYYEQYF. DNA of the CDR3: TGTGCCAGCAGCCTAACTAGCGGGAGTTACTACGAGCAGTACTTC.

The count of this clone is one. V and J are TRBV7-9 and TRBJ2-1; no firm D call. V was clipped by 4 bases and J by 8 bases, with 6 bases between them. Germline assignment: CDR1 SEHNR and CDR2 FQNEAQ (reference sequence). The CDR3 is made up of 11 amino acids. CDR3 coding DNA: TGTGCCAGCAGCTGGGCCTATGAGCAGTTCTTC. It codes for CASSWAYEQFF.

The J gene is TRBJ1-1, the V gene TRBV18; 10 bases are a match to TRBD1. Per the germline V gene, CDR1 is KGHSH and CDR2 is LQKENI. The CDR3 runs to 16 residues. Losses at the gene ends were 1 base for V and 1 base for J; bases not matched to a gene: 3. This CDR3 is CASSPRTGGGNTEAFF. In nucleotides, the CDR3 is TGTGCCAGCTCACCACGGACAGGGGGAGGGAACACTGAAGCTTTCTTT.

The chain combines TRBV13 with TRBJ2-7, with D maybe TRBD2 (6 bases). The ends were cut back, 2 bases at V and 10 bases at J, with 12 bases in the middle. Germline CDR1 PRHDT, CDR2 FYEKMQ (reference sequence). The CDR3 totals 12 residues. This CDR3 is CASSLRTNLQYF. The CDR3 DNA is TGTGCCAGCAGCTTACGGACTAACCTTCAGTACTTC.

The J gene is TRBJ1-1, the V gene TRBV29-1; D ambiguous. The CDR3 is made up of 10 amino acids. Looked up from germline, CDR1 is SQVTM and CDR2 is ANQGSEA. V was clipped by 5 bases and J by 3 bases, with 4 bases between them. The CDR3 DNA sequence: TGCAGCGTTCTCGACACTGAAGCTTTCTTT. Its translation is CSVLDTEAFF.

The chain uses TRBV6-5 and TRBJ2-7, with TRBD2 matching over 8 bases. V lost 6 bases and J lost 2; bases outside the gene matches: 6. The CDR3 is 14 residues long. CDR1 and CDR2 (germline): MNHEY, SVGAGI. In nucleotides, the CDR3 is TGTGCCAGCAGACCTGTAGCGGGACCCTACGAGCAGTACTTC. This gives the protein CASRPVAGPYEQYF.

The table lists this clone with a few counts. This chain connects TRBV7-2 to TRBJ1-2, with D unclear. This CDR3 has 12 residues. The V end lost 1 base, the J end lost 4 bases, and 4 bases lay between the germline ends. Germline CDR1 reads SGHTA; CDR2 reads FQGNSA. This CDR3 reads CASSLEAYGYTF. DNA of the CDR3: TGTGCCAGCAGCTTAGAGGCCTATGGCTACACCTTC.

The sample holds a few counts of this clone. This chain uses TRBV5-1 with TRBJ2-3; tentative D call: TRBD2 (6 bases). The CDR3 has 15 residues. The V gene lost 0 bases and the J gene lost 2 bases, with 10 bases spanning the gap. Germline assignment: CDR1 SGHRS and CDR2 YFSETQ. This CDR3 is CASSLESGDTDTQYF. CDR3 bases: TGCGCCAGCAGCTTGGAATCGGGGGACACAGATACGCAGTATTTT. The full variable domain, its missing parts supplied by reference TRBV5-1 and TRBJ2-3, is KAGVTQTPRYLIKTRGQQVTLSCSPISGHRSVSWYQQTPGQGLQFLFEYFSETQRNKGNFPGRFSGRQFSNSRSEMNVSTLELGDSALYLCASSLESGDTDTQYFGPGTRLTVL.

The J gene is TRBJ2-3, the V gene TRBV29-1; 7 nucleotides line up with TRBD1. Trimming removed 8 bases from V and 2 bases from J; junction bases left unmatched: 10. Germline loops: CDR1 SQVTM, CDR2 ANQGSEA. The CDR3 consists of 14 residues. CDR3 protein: CSSCRDSSTDTQYF. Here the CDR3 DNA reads TGCAGCAGCTGCCGGGACAGCTCCACAGATACGCAGTATTTT.

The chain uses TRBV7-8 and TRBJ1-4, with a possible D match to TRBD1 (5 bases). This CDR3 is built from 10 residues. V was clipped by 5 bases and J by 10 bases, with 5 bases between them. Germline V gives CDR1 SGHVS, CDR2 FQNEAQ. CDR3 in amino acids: CASSGGKLFF. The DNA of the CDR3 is TGTGCCAGCAGCGGGGGAAAACTGTTTTTT.

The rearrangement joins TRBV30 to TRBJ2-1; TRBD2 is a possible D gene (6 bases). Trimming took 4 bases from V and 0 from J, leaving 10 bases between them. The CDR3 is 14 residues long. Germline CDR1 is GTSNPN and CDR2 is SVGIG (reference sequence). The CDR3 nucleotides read TGTGCCTGGAACGCGGGGAGCTCCTACAATGAGCAGTTCTTC. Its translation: CAWNAGSSYNEQFF. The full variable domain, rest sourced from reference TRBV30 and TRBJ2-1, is SQTIHQWPATLVQPVGSPLSLECTVEGTSNPNLYWYRQAAGRGLQLLFYSVGIGQISSEVPQNLSASRPQDRQFILSSKKLLLSDSGFYLCAWNAGSSYNEQFFGPGTRLTVL.